The following is a TCR beta chain sequence with its context. V was pared by 2 bases and J by 5 bases, with 8 bases of the junction left unmatched. This CDR3 has 15 residues. Germline V gives CDR1 LGHNA, CDR2 YSLEER. Some clones are missing from TCRdb's copy, which holds only in-frame ones; the method was immunoSEQ multiplex PCR. The sample records about 64,000 clones, 90% to 97% being singletons. This entry is derived from a study of T cell changes during pregnancy in multiple sclerosis. The chain links TRBV4-3 to TRBJ1-1, with 7 bases lining up with TRBD1. The clonotype originates from a female donor with multiple sclerosis, enrolled in a pregnancy study. The specimen was CD8+ T cells from peripheral blood mononuclear cells, collected after pregnancy. As DNA, the CDR3 is TGCGCCAGCAGCCAAACGCCTGCAGGGGGGACTGAAGCTTTCTTT. Translating it yields CASSQTPAGGTEAFF.